This T cell receptor beta chain was sequenced in a study of blood T cell repertoires in COVID-19. The germline V gene has CDR1 SNHLY and CDR2 FYNNEI. The CDR3 has 19 amino acids. J lost 3 bases, V lost 5 bases, and 12 bases had no gene match. Assay used: immunoSEQ multiplex PCR; TCRdb lists only in-frame clones, some missing. The sample has 90,000 to 100,000 clones; about nine tenths are singletons. The receptor was derived from a middle-aged man with acute or convalescent COVID-19. The source material was peripheral blood. The chain joins TRBV2 to TRBJ2-6, with TRBD2 identical over 11 bases. The CDR3 spells CASSLRGLAGGGGANVLTF. The CDR3, as DNA: TGTGCCAGCAGTTTGAGAGGGCTAGCGGGAGGTGGTGGGGCCAACGTCCTGACTTTC. The whole variable domain, remainder taken from reference TRBV2 and TRBJ2-6, is EPEVTQTPSHQVTQMGQEVILRCVPISNHLYFYWYRQILGQKVEFLVSFYNNEISEKSEIFDDQFSVERPDGSNFTLKIRSTKLEDSAMYFCASSLRGLAGGGGANVLTFGAGSRLTVL.